This is a list of T cell receptor beta chains from one sample in a study of blood T cell repertoires in COVID-19. Produced via immunoSEQ multiplex PCR; TCRdb's table is partial and in-frame only. The table lists about 160,000 clones, roughly 90% of them singletons. Sequenced input: peripheral blood. All receptors come from a man between 45 and 60 years old with acute or convalescent COVID-19. CDR3s include the opening cysteine and the closing phenylalanine or tryptophan. D genes are given only for firm matches. The size of a clone is reported for some rows only, either as once, few or many, or as a class for expanded clones.

>TRBV7-9|TRBD1|TRBJ1-2|-
TGTGCCAGCAGCGAATGGGGGGACAGGGACGTATATGGCTACACCTTC
CASSEWGDRDVYGYTF
>TRBV5-5|-|TRBJ2-2|-
TGTGCCAGCAGCTTGGAGTTAACTGGGGAGCTGTTTTTT
CASSLELTGELFF
>TRBV28|TRBD2|TRBJ2-6|-
TGTGCCAGCAGCTCCTCGGGAGCGGGAAAAGGGGCCAACGTCCTGACTTTC
CASSSSGAGKGANVLTF
>TRBV6-2/TRBV6-3|-|TRBJ2-7|-
TGTGCCAGCAGTTACTCGCAGGCGCATAGCGAGGCCTACGAGCAGTACTTC
CASSYSQAHSEAYEQYF
>TRBV15|-|TRBJ2-2|once
TGTGCCACCAGCAGAGATGGGGGCTCCCGCCCCGGGGAGCTGTTTTTT
CATSRDGGSRPGELFF
>TRBV6-5|TRBD1|TRBJ1-2|-
TGTGCCAGCGAAGCGACAGGGGTTAACTATGGCTACACCTTC
CASEATGVNYGYTF
>TRBV18|TRBD2|TRBJ2-7|-
TGTGCCAGCTCACCACCTAGCGGGACAACCTACGAGCAGTACTTC
CASSPPSGTTYEQYF
>TRBV20-1|-|TRBJ1-2|once
TGCAGTGCTAGTCTCAGGGATCAGAACTATGGCTACACCTTC
CSASLRDQNYGYTF
>TRBV7-2|TRBD1|TRBJ1-5|-
TGTGCCAGCAGCAGACAGGGTAGCAATCAGCCCCAGCATTTT
CASSRQGSNQPQHF
>TRBV7-8|-|TRBJ1-5|-
TGTGCCAGCAGCTTAGCGCTTTCCCCCCCCCGGGAACAGCCCCAGCATTTT
CASSLALSPPREQPQHF
>TRBV6-5|TRBD1|TRBJ2-5|once
TGTGCCAGCAGGGGGGGACAGGGGGCCCAAGAGACCCAGTACTTC
CASRGGQGAQETQYF
>TRBV6-2/TRBV6-3|-|TRBJ1-1|-
TGTGCCAGCAGTTACGGCGGGGGGGGGACGAATGAAGCTTTCTTT
CASSYGGGGTNEAFF
>TRBV11-2|TRBD1|TRBJ1-4|-
TGTGCCAGCAGCTTACAGGGGGCGAATGAAAAACTGTTTTTT
CASSLQGANEKLFF
>TRBV9|-|TRBJ2-2|-
TGTGCCAGCAGCGGCATAGGACAGATCACCGGGGAGCTGTTTTTT
CASSGIGQITGELFF
>TRBV25-1|TRBD2|TRBJ2-1|few
TGTGCCAGCAGTGAAGGTTCTAGCGGGAGGGCCAGAAATGAGCAGTTCTTC
CASSEGSSGRARNEQFF
>TRBV10-1|-|TRBJ1-3|-
TGCGCCACGGGGATCTCTGGAAACACCATATATTTT
CATGISGNTIYF
>TRBV29-1|TRBD1|TRBJ1-1|-
TGCAGCGTACAGGACAGGGTGGACACTGAAGCTTTCTTT
CSVQDRVDTEAFF
>TRBV12-5|TRBD1|TRBJ2-5|-
TGTGCTAGTGGTCAAGACAGGGCTGAGACCCAGTACTTC
CASGQDRAETQYF
>TRBV28|TRBD1|TRBJ2-7|-
TGTGCCAGCAGTCGGACAGGGCCATCCTACGAGCAGTACTTC
CASSRTGPSYEQYF
>TRBV7-9|TRBD2|TRBJ2-3|-
TGTGCCAGCAGCTCGACTAGCGGGGGTGCAGATACGCAGTATTTT
CASSSTSGGADTQYF
>TRBV6-5|-|TRBJ1-1|-
TGTGCCAGCACCTGGACAGACTTATTGAACACTGAAGCTTTCTTT
CASTWTDLLNTEAFF
>TRBV29-1|-|TRBJ2-1|once
TGCAGCGTTGATAGCGGAGACAGCTCCTACAATGAGCAGTTCTTC
CSVDSGDSSYNEQFF
>TRBV21-1|-|TRBJ2-5|-
TGTGCCAGCAGGAAAACCGGCTACGTAGCGGGAGACGAAAAGACCCAGTACTTC
CASRKTGYVAGDEKTQYF
>TRBV5-1|-|TRBJ2-1|once
TGCGCCAGCAGGAGCCTTACAGCAACTAATGAGCAGTTCTTC
CASRSLTATNEQFF
>TRBV27|TRBD1|TRBJ1-5|-
TGTGCCAGCAGTTCGGGACAGGGTGACCAGCCCCAGCATTTT
CASSSGQGDQPQHF
>TRBV5-4|TRBD2|TRBJ2-1|-
TGTGCCAGCAGCTTGGGACTAGCGGGAGTATACAATGAGCAGTTCTTC
CASSLGLAGVYNEQFF
>TRBV27|TRBD2|TRBJ2-1|-
TGTGCCAGCACCTCTGCCGGGACTAGCGGGTACAATGAGCAGTTCTTC
CASTSAGTSGYNEQFF
>TRBV28|TRBD1|TRBJ2-4|-
TGTGCCAGCAGTTTAGATCTAGGGGACAGAGCCAAAAACATTCAGTACTTC
CASSLDLGDRAKNIQYF
>TRBV29-1|TRBD1|TRBJ1-2|-
TGCAGCGTTCTGACAGGGGGGATCTATGGCTACACCTTC
CSVLTGGIYGYTF
>TRBV3-1/TRBV3-2|TRBD1|TRBJ1-4|once
TGTGCCAGCGGGACAGTTAATGAAAAACTGTTTTTT
CASGTVNEKLFF
>TRBV5-1|TRBD1|TRBJ2-7|once
TGCGCCAGCAGCCCGGGACAGGGCTCCTACGAGCAGTACTTC
CASSPGQGSYEQYF
>TRBV5-3|-|TRBJ1-5|few
TGTGCCAGAAGGACGACAGGAGGCAATCAGCCCCAGCATTTT
CARRTTGGNQPQHF
>TRBV11-2|TRBD1|TRBJ2-5|-
TGTGCCAGCAGCAAAGGACAGGTCCAAGAGACCCAGTACTTC
CASSKGQVQETQYF
>TRBV28|-|TRBJ2-1|-
TGTGCCAGCAGCGTCCTCCGAGGGGGTACCGGCAATGAGCAGTTCTTC
CASSVLRGGTGNEQFF